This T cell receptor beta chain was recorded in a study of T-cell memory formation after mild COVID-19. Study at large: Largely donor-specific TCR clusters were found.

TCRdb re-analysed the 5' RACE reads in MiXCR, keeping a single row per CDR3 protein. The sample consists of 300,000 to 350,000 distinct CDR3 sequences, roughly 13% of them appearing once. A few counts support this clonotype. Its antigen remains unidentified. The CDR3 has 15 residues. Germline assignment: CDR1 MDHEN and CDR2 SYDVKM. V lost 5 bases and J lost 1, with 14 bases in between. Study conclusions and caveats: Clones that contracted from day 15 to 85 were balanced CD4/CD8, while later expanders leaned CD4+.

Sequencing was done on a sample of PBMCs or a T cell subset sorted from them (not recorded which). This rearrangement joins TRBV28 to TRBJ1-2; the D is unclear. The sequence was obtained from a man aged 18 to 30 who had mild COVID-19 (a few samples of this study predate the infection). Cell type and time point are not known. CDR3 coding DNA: TGTGCCAGCAGTACCCTGACGGAAATTAACTATGGCTACACCTTC. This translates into CASSTLTEINYGYTF.